This entry lists 28 T cell receptor beta chains sequenced from one sample in a study of blood T cell repertoires in COVID-19. Here immunoSEQ multiplex PCR was the method, and the copy in TCRdb shows in-frame clones only, minus some. The profile shows roughly 130,000 clones, roughly nine tenths of them singletons. The sequencing input was peripheral blood. Receptors originate from a man aged 55 to 69 with COVID-19, enrolled during active disease.

The chain is built from TRBV6-5 and TRBJ2-1; 9 bases are a match to TRBD2. Looked up from germline, CDR1 is MNHEY and CDR2 is SVGAGI. Trimming removed 5 bases from V and 6 bases from J; junction bases left unmatched: 8. CDR3 length equals 15 residues. CDR3 loop: CASSPLAGPPNEQFF. CDR3 in DNA: TGTGCCAGCAGTCCCCTAGCGGGACCTCCCAATGAGCAGTTCTTC.

The V gene is TRBV7-3, the J gene TRBJ2-1, with D maybe TRBD2 (5 bases). CDR3 length: 14 amino acids. CDR1 SGHTA and CDR2 FQGTGA come from the germline V gene. V was cut by 2 bases and J by 2 bases, with 7 bases left in between. CDR3 sequence reads: CASSLLGTYNEQFF. In nucleotides, the CDR3 is TGTGCCAGCAGCTTACTCGGGACCTACAATGAGCAGTTCTTC.

This chain links TRBV5-1 with TRBJ2-3; TRBD2 is a possible D gene (6 bases). Germline values: CDR1 SGHRS, CDR2 YFSETQ. V was trimmed by 5 bases and J by 0 bases, leaving 13 bases between them. The CDR3 sequence is 15 residues long. CDR3 sequence reads: CASRLLASSTDTQYF. The CDR3 nucleotides read TGCGCCAGCAGACTCCTAGCGTCTAGCACAGATACGCAGTATTTT. Full variable domain (missing parts from reference TRBV5-1 and TRBJ2-3): KAGVTQTPRYLIKTRGQQVTLSCSPISGHRSVSWYQQTPGQGLQFLFEYFSETQRNKGNFPGRFSGRQFSNSRSEMNVSTLELGDSALYLCASRLLASSTDTQYFGPGTRLTVL.

The gene calls are TRBV3-1 (or the pseudogene TRBV3-2) and TRBJ2-1, with 8 positions matching TRBD1. CDR3 size: 14 residues. V shed 4 bases, J shed 7 bases, and the junction held 6 bases outside the gene matches. Germline V gives CDR1 LGHDT, CDR2 YNNKEL (reference sequence). The CDR3 is CASSLDREWNEQFF. The CDR3 region has the DNA TGTGCCAGCAGCCTGGACAGGGAGTGGAATGAGCAGTTCTTC.

The chain uses TRBV10-2 and TRBJ1-5; D possibly corresponds to TRBD1 (5 bases). V gave up 6 bases and J gave up 6 bases, with 9 bases separating them. The germline V gene has CDR1 WSHSY and CDR2 SAAADI. The CDR3 covers 12 residues. The CDR3 bases are TGCGCCAGCAGCAGGGTAGGTCAGCCCCAGCATTTT. It specifies CASSRVGQPQHF.

This chain connects TRBV18 to TRBJ2-2; 8 bases align to TRBD2. The CDR3 runs 16 residues. Germline V CDR1 and CDR2: KGHSH, LQKENI. V was pared by 3 bases and J by 1 base, with 4 bases of the junction left unmatched. In DNA form, the CDR3 reads TGTGCCAGCTCACCGTCGGGAGGGGAGAACACCGGGGAGCTGTTTTTT. It is translated as CASSPSGGENTGELFF.

The chain's CDR3 is CASSPTTANTEAFF. The CDR3 region has the DNA TGTGCCAGCAGTCCAACGACAGCGAACACTGAAGCTTTCTTT. The rearrangement uses TRBV27 and TRBJ1-1, with TRBD1 as a possible D gene (5 bases). Germline CDR1 is MNHEY and CDR2 is SMNVEV (reference sequence). The V end lost 5 bases, the J end lost 1 base, and 11 bases lay between the germline ends. This CDR3 has 14 amino acids.

Only one count was recorded for this clone. The chain links TRBV6-2 or TRBV6-3 to TRBJ2-1; 12 bases fit TRBD2. The J segment lost 11 bases and the V segment lost 5 bases, leaving 4 bases of the junction unmatched. The CDR3 sequence is 13 residues long. Per germline, CDR1 MNHEY and CDR2 SVGEGT. The CDR3 coding sequence is TGTGCCAGCAGTCAACTAGCGGGAGGTCAGCAGTTCTTC. Residues: CASSQLAGGQQFF.

This clone has only a few counts. This CDR3 is also generated by other DNA sequences in the sample. The V gene is TRBV5-1, the J gene TRBJ1-1; a weak D match, TRBD1 (5 bases). CDR3 length: 13 residues. The V end lost 4 bases, the J end lost 1 base, and 8 bases lay between the germline ends. The germline gives CDR1 SGHRS, CDR2 YFSETQ. The CDR3 DNA reads as TGCGCCAGCAGCCCCACAGGGAACACTGAAGCTTTCTTT. This encodes CASSPTGNTEAFF.

CDR3 in amino acids: CATSDSRVPNQPQHF. The CDR3 coding sequence is TGTGCCACCAGTGATTCCAGGGTACCGAATCAGCCCCAGCATTTT. The gene calls are TRBV24-1 and TRBJ1-5, with a weak D call TRBD1 (5 bases). Germline V lookup: CDR1 KGHDR, CDR2 SFDVKD. The germline V and J ends were trimmed by 2 bases and 4 bases, with 11 bases remaining between them. This CDR3 is built from 15 residues.

V is TRBV5-1 and J is TRBJ1-4, with D uncertain. CDR3 length: 16 residues. V gave up 0 bases and J gave up 6 bases, with 15 bases separating them. Germline V CDR1 and CDR2: SGHRS, YFSETQ. The CDR3 here is CASSLGPRELDEKLFF. The DNA of the CDR3 is TGCGCCAGCAGCTTGGGGCCGAGGGAGTTGGATGAAAAACTGTTTTTT.

The chain links TRBV15 to TRBJ2-1; possibly TRBD1 for D (6 bases). Looked up from germline, CDR1 is LNHNV and CDR2 is YYDKDF (reference sequence). The CDR3 has 16 residues. Trimming removed 1 base from V and 0 bases from J, with 10 bases in between. Here the CDR3 DNA reads TGTGCCACCAGCAGAGCTGTGACAGGCTCCTACAATGAGCAGTTCTTC. This codes for CATSRAVTGSYNEQFF.

The chain combines TRBV10-3 with TRBJ1-1; no reliable D call. This CDR3 comprises 14 residues. Trimming took off 0 bases at V and 5 bases at J, with 10 bases between the two ends. Germline-derived CDR1 and CDR2 are ENHRY and SYGVKD. The CDR3 is CAISESTRGTEAFF. The CDR3 coding sequence is TGTGCCATCAGTGAGTCGACTCGTGGAACTGAAGCTTTCTTT.

J is TRBJ1-5 and V is TRBV29-1; D unclear. Germline-derived CDR1 and CDR2 are SQVTM and ANQGSEA. The CDR3 runs 11 residues. Trimming stripped 7 bases from V and 7 bases from J, with 11 bases between. The DNA for the CDR3 is TGCAGCGATACCAGAACCCAGCCCCAGCATTTT. Its translation is CSDTRTQPQHF.

The J gene is TRBJ2-3, the V gene TRBV7-9; D may be TRBD2 (6 bases). This CDR3 has 15 residues. CDR1 is SEHNR and CDR2 is FQNEAQ in the germline V gene (reference sequence). Trimming left V 3 bases short and J 2 bases short, with 12 bases between. The CDR3 DNA is TGTGCCAGCAGCTTCGAGCGGGCCTACACAGATACGCAGTATTTT. Protein: CASSFERAYTDTQYF.

The chain joins TRBV28 to TRBJ1-2, with D possibly TRBD1 on 6 matching bases. This CDR3 spans 13 amino acids. Germline V lookup: CDR1 MDHEN, CDR2 SYDVKM. Trimming removed 6 bases from V and 6 bases from J, with 14 bases in between. CDR3 bases: TGTGCCAGCAGGGGGGGGCAGGGTGATGGCTACACCTTC. This encodes CASRGGQGDGYTF.

This clone was seen more than once but under ten times. J is TRBJ1-5 and V is TRBV12-3 or TRBV12-4; D gene unclear. Trimming removed 1 base at V and 6 bases at J, with 4 bases between. CDR3 length equals 12 residues. DNA for the CDR3: TGTGCCAGCAGTTTAGAGCCTCAGCCCCAGCATTTT. It codes for CASSLEPQPQHF.

This clone has just one count. This chain connects TRBV19 to TRBJ2-1; maybe TRBD1 (6 bases). The CDR3 consists of 13 residues. Trimming left V 1 base short and J 12 bases short, with 13 bases between. Germline assignment: CDR1 LNHDA and CDR2 SQIVND (reference sequence). The CDR3 nucleotides read TGTGCCAGTAGTATAGCCGAGGGGGTCGCGCAGTTCTTC. Its protein is CASSIAEGVAQFF.

This clone was seen only a few times. V usage is TRBV19 and J usage is TRBJ1-5; no firm D call. Germline V CDR1 and CDR2: LNHDA, SQIVND (reference sequence). CDR3 size: 12 residues. Trimming cost V 3 bases and J 5 bases, with 5 bases left between them. Here the CDR3 DNA reads TGTGCCAGTAGTATGCAGGATCAGCCCCAGCATTTT. Its protein is CASSMQDQPQHF.

This chain connects TRBV6-2 or TRBV6-3 to TRBJ2-3, with TRBD1 matching over 11 bases. V dropped 2 bases and J dropped 4; count of bases not matched to a gene: 2. CDR1 and CDR2 from the germline V gene are MNHEY and SVGEGT. The CDR3 sequence is 15 residues long. The CDR3 here is CASSYGTGGPDTQYF. The CDR3 DNA follows: TGTGCCAGCAGTTACGGGACAGGGGGTCCAGATACGCAGTATTTT.

This chain uses TRBV3-1 (or the pseudogene TRBV3-2) with TRBJ2-2, with 10 bases aligning to TRBD1. In germline, CDR1 is LGHDT, CDR2 YNNKEL (reference sequence). Trimming removed 1 base from V and 7 bases from J; junction bases left unmatched: 6. This CDR3 has 16 residues. CDR3 DNA sequence: TGTGCCAGCAGCCAAGGACAGGGGGCGATAAACGGGGAGCTGTTTTTT. Translated: CASSQGQGAINGELFF.

This clone appeared a single time. The chain has TRBV5-1 and TRBJ2-2; D is unclear. Trimming cost V 6 bases and J 1 base, with 4 bases left between them. Per the germline V gene, CDR1 is SGHRS and CDR2 is YFSETQ. The length of the CDR3 is 12 residues. The CDR3 DNA reads as TGCGCCAGCACAGAGAACACCGGGGAGCTGTTTTTT. It encodes CASTENTGELFF.

The chain is built from TRBV19 and TRBJ2-3; 11 bases are shared with TRBD2. The CDR3 spans 16 residues. Germline trimming cut 7 bases from V and 2 bases from J; bases unmatched to any gene: 8. Per the germline V gene, CDR1 is LNHDA and CDR2 is SQIVND (reference sequence). Written as DNA, the CDR3 is TGTGCCAGTAAACCCGGGACTAGCGGCCTCACAGATACGCAGTATTTT. Its translation is CASKPGTSGLTDTQYF.

The chain is built from TRBV11-3 and TRBJ2-5, with TRBD2 identical over 8 bases. Germline assignment: CDR1 SGHNT and CDR2 YENEEA. The CDR3 loop spans 16 amino acids. V dropped 0 bases and J dropped 4; count of bases not matched to a gene: 7. The CDR3: CASSLEAGSGRETQYF. The CDR3 DNA follows: TGTGCCAGCAGCTTAGAGGCCGGGAGCGGGAGAGAGACCCAGTACTTC.

J is TRBJ1-2 and V is TRBV6-5; the match to TRBD1 covers 8 bases. Looked up from germline, CDR1 is MNHEY and CDR2 is SVGAGI. The V segment lost 9 bases and the J segment 3 bases; nucleotides outside the gene matches: 9. This CDR3 has 14 amino acids. The CDR3 loop reads CASRFQGADYGYTF. For the CDR3, the DNA is TGTGCCAGTAGGTTCCAGGGGGCCGACTATGGCTACACCTTC.

V and J are TRBV5-1 and TRBJ1-1; D is unresolved. The CDR3 extends over 12 amino acids. The ends were cut back, 5 bases at V and 1 base at J, with 6 bases in the middle. Germline assignment: CDR1 SGHRS and CDR2 YFSETQ. The CDR3 region is CASSQENTEAFF. In DNA form, the CDR3 reads TGCGCCAGCAGTCAGGAGAACACTGAAGCTTTCTTT.

The CDR3 sequence: CASSPSFDSSGNTIYF. The CDR3 region has the DNA TGCGCCAGCAGCCCCTCCTTCGACAGCTCTGGAAACACCATATATTTT. V gene TRBV5-1 combines with J gene TRBJ1-3, with D possibly TRBD1 on 5 matching bases. Per the germline V gene, CDR1 is SGHRS and CDR2 is YFSETQ. This CDR3 is 16 amino acids long. The V gene lost 4 bases and the J gene lost 0 bases, with 14 bases spanning the gap.

The chain links TRBV3-1 (or the pseudogene TRBV3-2) to TRBJ2-5, with D tentatively TRBD2 (5 bases). This CDR3 region has 16 residues. V gave up 4 bases and J gave up 5 bases, with 20 bases separating them. The germline gives CDR1 LGHDT, CDR2 YNNKEL (reference sequence). CDR3 sequence (DNA): TGTGCCAGCAGCCCAGCTCTTCCAGTCTCGGGGGAGACCCAGTACTTC. It specifies CASSPALPVSGETQYF.